This T cell receptor beta chain derives from a study of T-cell reconstitution after alpha-beta-depleted transplantation in children. Regarding the study as a whole: Newly generated T cells supplied most T-cell counts and diversity one year post-transplant. It was surviving recipient T cells and thymic progenitors that gave some patients high TCRbeta diversity at day 60. About two months after transplant, alpha-beta T cells reportedly came from several hundred expanded graft clones.

The TCRbeta library incorporated unique molecular identifiers. TCRdb independently ran MiXCR on the PCR reads; one entry per CDR3 protein. Of approximately 110,000 distinct CDR3 sequences in the sample, under 25% were seen once. This clonotype was counted many times. The antigen remains unidentified. Germline V gene data show CDR1 as DFQATT and CDR2 as SNEGSKA (reference sequence). The CDR3 contains 12 residues. Trimming removed 0 bases at V and 5 bases at J, with 7 bases between. The rearrangement links TRBV20-1 to TRBJ1-1; maybe TRBD1 (5 bases). This clonotype originated in a male patient aged 2-15 years who had a stem cell transplant for chronic granulomatous disease, so the T cells may come from the graft donor. The sequenced sample was PBMCs, mostly from graft donor cells, obtained 180 days after TCRalphabeta/CD19-depleted stem cell transplant. This chain's CDR3 is CSAREGATEAFF. Here the CDR3 DNA reads TGCAGTGCTAGAGAAGGGGCAACTGAAGCTTTCTTT.